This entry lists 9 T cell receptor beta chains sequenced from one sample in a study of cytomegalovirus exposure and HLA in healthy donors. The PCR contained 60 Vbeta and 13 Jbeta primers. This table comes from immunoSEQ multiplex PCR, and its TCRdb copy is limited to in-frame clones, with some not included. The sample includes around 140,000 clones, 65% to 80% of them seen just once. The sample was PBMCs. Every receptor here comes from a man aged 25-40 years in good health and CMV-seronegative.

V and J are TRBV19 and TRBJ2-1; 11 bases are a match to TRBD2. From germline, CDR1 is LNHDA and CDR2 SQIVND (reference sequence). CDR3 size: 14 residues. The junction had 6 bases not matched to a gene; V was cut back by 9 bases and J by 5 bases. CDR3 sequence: CASNPSGGHNEQFF. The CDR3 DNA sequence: TGTGCCAGCAACCCTAGCGGGGGGCACAATGAGCAGTTCTTC.

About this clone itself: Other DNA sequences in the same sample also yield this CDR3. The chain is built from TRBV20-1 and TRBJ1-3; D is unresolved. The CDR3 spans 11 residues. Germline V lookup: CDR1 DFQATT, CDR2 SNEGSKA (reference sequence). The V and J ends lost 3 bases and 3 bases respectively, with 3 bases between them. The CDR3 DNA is TGCAGTGCTAGGAGTGGAAACACCATATATTTT. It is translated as CSARSGNTIYF.

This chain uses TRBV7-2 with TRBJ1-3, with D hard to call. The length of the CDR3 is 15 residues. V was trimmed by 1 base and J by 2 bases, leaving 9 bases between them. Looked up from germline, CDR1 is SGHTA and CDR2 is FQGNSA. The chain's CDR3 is CASSLGGSTGNTIYF. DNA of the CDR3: TGTGCCAGCAGCTTAGGAGGGTCCACTGGAAACACCATATATTTT.

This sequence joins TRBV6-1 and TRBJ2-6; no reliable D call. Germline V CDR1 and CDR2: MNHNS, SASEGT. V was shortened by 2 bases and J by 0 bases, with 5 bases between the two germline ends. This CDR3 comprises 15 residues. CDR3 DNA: TGTGCCAGCAGTGAACACAGCTCTGGGGCCAACGTCCTGACTTTC. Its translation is CASSEHSSGANVLTF.

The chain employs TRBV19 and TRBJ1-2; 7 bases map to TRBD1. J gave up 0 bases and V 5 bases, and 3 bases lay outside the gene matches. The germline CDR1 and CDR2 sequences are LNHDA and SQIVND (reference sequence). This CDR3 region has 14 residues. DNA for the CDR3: TGTGCCAGTAGTGGGACAGCAGCTAACTATGGCTACACCTTC. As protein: CASSGTAANYGYTF.

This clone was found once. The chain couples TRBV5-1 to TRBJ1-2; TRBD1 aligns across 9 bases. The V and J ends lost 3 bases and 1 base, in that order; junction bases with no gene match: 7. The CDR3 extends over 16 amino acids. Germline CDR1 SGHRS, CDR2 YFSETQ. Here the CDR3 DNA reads TGCGCCAGCAGCTGGACAGGGGATTCCCTTAACTATGGCTACACCTTC. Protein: CASSWTGDSLNYGYTF.

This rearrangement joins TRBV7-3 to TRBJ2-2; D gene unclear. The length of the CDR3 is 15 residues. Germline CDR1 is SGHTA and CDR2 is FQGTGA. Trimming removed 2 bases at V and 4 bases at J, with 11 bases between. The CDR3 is CASSLSGSGTGELFF. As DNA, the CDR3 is TGTGCCAGCAGCTTATCCGGGTCGGGCACCGGGGAGCTGTTTTTT.

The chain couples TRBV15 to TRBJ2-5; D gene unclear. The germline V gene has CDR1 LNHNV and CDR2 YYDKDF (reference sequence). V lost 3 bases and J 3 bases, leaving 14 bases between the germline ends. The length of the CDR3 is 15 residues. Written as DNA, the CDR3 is TGTGCCACCAGCAGCTCCGGGTCCGGTAAAGAGACCCAGTACTTC. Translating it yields CATSSSGSGKETQYF.

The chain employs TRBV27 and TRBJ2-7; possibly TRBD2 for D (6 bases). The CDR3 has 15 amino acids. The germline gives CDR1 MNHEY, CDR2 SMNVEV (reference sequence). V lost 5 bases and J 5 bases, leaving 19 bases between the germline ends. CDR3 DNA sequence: TGTGCCAGCAGTGGGGTGGGACGGGGGTTGGACGAGCAGTACTTC. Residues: CASSGVGRGLDEQYF.